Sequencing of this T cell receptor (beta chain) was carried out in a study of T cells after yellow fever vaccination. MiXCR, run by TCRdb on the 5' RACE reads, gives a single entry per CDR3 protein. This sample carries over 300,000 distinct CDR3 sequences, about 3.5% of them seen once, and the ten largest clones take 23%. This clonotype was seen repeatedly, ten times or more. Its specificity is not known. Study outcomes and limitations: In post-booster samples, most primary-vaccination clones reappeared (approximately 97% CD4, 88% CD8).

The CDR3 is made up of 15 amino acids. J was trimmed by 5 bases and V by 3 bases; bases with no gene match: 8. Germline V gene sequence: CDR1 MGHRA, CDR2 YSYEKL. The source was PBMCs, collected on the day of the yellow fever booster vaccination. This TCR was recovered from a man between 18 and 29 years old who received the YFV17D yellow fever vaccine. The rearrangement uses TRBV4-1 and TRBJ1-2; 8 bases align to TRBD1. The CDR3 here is CASSHLPGQAYGYTF. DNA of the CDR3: TGCGCCAGCAGCCACCTTCCGGGACAGGCTTATGGCTACACCTTC.